These 15 T cell receptor beta chains were sequenced from one sample in a study of shared clonotypes between healthy human individuals. Some clones are missing from TCRdb's copy, which holds only in-frame ones; the method was immunoSEQ multiplex PCR. The table records under 1,900,000 clones, just under 99% of them present only once. The sequencing input was naive CD4+ T cells sorted from blood. Subset of the sample: CD45RA+ positively selected. These TCRs come from a man in his thirties or forties in good health.

The sample holds one count of this clone. This chain links TRBV28 with TRBJ1-2; D unresolved. V shed 3 bases and J shed 4 bases, with 12 bases lying between them. Germline values: CDR1 MDHEN, CDR2 SYDVKM. The CDR3 consists of 14 residues. The CDR3 region is CASSFVGRPYGYTF. CDR3 in DNA: TGTGCCAGCAGTTTCGTGGGCAGACCCTATGGCTACACCTTC.

The CDR3 sequence: CASNRPGRNLGEQFF. Here the CDR3 DNA reads TGTGCCAGCAACCGACCGGGACGTAACTTGGGTGAGCAGTTCTTC. This chain uses TRBV9 with TRBJ2-1; D is perhaps TRBD1 or TRBD2 (5 bases each). This CDR3 is 15 amino acids long. Trimming took off 6 bases at V and 9 bases at J, with 22 bases between the two ends. Germline values: CDR1 SGDLS, CDR2 YYNGEE.

J is TRBJ2-1 and V is TRBV11-3; D is unclear. Germline lookup yields CDR1 SGHNT and CDR2 YENEEA. The CDR3 covers 13 residues. Trimming stripped 5 bases from V and 8 bases from J, with 13 bases between. The CDR3 DNA is TGTGCCAGCAGCGGGCCGGTCCGCGATGAGCAGTTCTTC. Its protein product is CASSGPVRDEQFF.

This clone is a singleton in its sample. The identical CDR3 is also encoded by other nucleotide sequences in the sample. This chain uses TRBV20-1 with TRBJ2-1; D is unresolved. This CDR3 is 11 amino acids long. V gave up 1 base and J gave up 7 bases, with 5 bases separating them. Germline-derived CDR1 and CDR2 are DFQATT and SNEGSKA (reference sequence). CDR3: CSARGRNEQFF. In DNA, the CDR3 is TGCAGTGCTAGAGGTAGGAATGAGCAGTTCTTC.

The V call is TRBV27, the J call TRBJ1-2; 12 bases line up with TRBD1. The junction had 8 bases not matched to a gene; V was cut back by 2 bases and J by 13 bases. The germline V gene encodes CDR1 MNHEY and CDR2 SMNVEV (reference sequence). CDR3 size: 14 residues. The CDR3 protein is CASSLRSGQGASTF. CDR3 DNA: TGTGCCAGCAGTTTACGTTCGGGACAGGGGGCTTCCACCTTC.

The chain links TRBV19 to TRBJ1-4, with 7 bases lining up with TRBD1. V shed 3 bases and J 8 bases; nucleotides not matched to a gene: 6. Germline loops: CDR1 LNHDA, CDR2 SQIVND (reference sequence). CDR3 length equals 14 residues. CDR3 amino acids: CASSIGQAQEKLFF. CDR3 in DNA: TGTGCCAGTAGTATCGGACAGGCTCAGGAAAAACTGTTTTTT.

This clone was counted once. The chain employs TRBV4-1 and TRBJ2-1, with 9 bases that match TRBD1. Germline V CDR1 and CDR2: MGHRA, YSYEKL. The CDR3 is 18 amino acids. J gave up 7 bases and V 5 bases, and 18 bases lay outside the gene matches. CDR3 region: CASSSLGEGTGKGNEQFF. The CDR3 DNA reads TGCGCCAGCAGCTCACTTGGTGAAGGGACAGGGAAGGGGAATGAGCAGTTCTTC.

This chain uses TRBV7-3 with TRBJ2-5; D unclear. This CDR3 spans 13 amino acids. Between the trimmed V and J ends, which lost 2 bases and 5 bases, there was a span of 9 bases. CDR1 is SGHTA and CDR2 is FQGTGA in the germline V gene. The CDR3 loop is CASSLGQRETQYF. DNA of the CDR3: TGTGCCAGCAGCTTAGGCCAGAGGGAGACCCAGTACTTC.

The chain uses TRBV7-9 and TRBJ2-1, with D tentatively TRBD1 or TRBD2 (5 bases each). CDR3 size: 13 residues. Between the trimmed V and J ends, which lost 9 bases and 6 bases, there was a span of 15 bases. Germline assignment: CDR1 SEHNR and CDR2 FQNEAQ (reference sequence). The DNA for the CDR3 is TGTGCCAGTTTCGGGGCGGCTGGCAATGAGCAGTTCTTC. Its translation is CASFGAAGNEQFF.

The CDR3 DNA reads TGTGCCAGCAGTTACCTGGGAGCCCACGGCTACACCTTC. Amino acid sequence: CASSYLGAHGYTF. The V and J genes are TRBV6-5 and TRBJ1-2; no clear D. Per the germline V gene, CDR1 is MNHEY and CDR2 is SVGAGI. The V and J ends lost 2 bases and 8 bases respectively, with 12 bases between them. This CDR3 is 13 amino acids long.

The CDR3 DNA reads TGTGCCAGCAGTGAAAACCCTATACAATCGCCCCAGCATTTT. This translates into CASSENPIQSPQHF. The J gene is TRBJ1-5, the V gene TRBV6-1; D unresolved. Looked up from germline, CDR1 is MNHNS and CDR2 is SASEGT. The CDR3 consists of 14 residues. The V and J ends lost 2 bases and 9 bases respectively, with 14 bases between them.

This chain connects TRBV7-2 to TRBJ2-3, with a tentative D call TRBD1 (5 bases). Germline CDR1 SGHTA, CDR2 FQGNSA. The CDR3 covers 13 residues. V was pared by 3 bases and J by 5 bases, with 9 bases between. The CDR3 region has the DNA TGTGCCAGCAGCTTTAAAGGGGTAGATACGCAGTATTTT. Translation: CASSFKGVDTQYF. Full variable domain (remainder filled in from reference TRBV7-2 and TRBJ2-3): GAGVSQSPSNKVTEKGKDVELRCDPISGHTALYWYRQSLGQGLEFLIYFQGNSAPDKSGLPSDRFSAERTGGSVSTLTIQRTQQEDSAVYLCASSFKGVDTQYFGPGTRLTVL.

The chain has TRBV7-9 and TRBJ2-7; 13 bases agree with TRBD2. The CDR3 spans 15 residues. Germline V gene data show CDR1 as SEHNR and CDR2 as FQNEAQ (reference sequence). The trim removed 7 bases at V and 5 bases at J, leaving 8 bases unmatched. The DNA of the CDR3 is TGTGCCAGCACCAAAATCGGGACTAGCGGGAACGAGCAGTACTTC. Translation: CASTKIGTSGNEQYF.

The rearrangement uses TRBV9 and TRBJ2-2; TRBD1 might be the D (6 bases). CDR3 length: 16 amino acids. The germline gives CDR1 SGDLS, CDR2 YYNGEE. The germline V and J ends were trimmed by 4 bases and 5 bases, with 18 bases remaining between them. The CDR3 here is CASSRGTSLGTGELFF. The CDR3 coding sequence is TGTGCCAGCAGCCGAGGGACATCCCTTGGGACCGGGGAGCTGTTTTTT.

The CDR3 loop reads CASSSVGATNTGELFF. As DNA, the CDR3 is TGTGCCAGCAGCAGTGTTGGGGCCACGAACACCGGGGAGCTGTTTTTT. The chain employs TRBV11-2 and TRBJ2-2, with D perhaps TRBD1 (5 bases). The germline gives CDR1 SGHAT, CDR2 FQNNGV. The length of the CDR3 is 16 residues. V lost 5 bases to trimming and J lost 0 bases, with 13 bases between them.